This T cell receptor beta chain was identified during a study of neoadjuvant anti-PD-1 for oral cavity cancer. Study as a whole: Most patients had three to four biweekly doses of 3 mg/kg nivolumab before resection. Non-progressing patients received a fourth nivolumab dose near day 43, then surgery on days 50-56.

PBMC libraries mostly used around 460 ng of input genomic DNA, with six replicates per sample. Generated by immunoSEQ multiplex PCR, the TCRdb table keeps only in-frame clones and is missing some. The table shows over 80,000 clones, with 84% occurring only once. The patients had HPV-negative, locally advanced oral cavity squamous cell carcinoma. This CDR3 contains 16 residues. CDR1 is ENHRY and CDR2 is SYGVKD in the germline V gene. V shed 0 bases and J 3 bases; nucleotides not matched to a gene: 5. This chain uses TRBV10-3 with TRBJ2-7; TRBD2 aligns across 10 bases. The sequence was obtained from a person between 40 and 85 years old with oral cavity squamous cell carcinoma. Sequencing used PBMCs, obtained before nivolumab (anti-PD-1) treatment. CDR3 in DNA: TGTGCCATCAGTGAGTCTGGGCTAGCGGGGGTCTACGAGCAGTACTTC. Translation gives CAISESGLAGVYEQYF.